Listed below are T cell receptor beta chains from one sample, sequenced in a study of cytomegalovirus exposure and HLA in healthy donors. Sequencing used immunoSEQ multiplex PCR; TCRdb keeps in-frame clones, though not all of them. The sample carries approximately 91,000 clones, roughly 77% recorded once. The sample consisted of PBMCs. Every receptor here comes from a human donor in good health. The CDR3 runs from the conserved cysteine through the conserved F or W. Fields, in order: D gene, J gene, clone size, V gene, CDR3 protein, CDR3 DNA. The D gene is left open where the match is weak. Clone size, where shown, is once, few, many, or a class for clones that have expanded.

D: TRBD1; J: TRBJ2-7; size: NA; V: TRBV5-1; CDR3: CASSLSGGGYEQYF; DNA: TGCGCCAGCAGCTTGTCAGGGGGTGGCTACGAGCAGTACTTC
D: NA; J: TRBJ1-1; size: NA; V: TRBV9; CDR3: CASSGGVGMNTEAFF; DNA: TGTGCCAGCAGCGGGGGAGTGGGGATGAACACTGAAGCTTTCTTT
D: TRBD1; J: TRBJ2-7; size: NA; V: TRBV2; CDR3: CASRVTGSSYEQYF; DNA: TGTGCCAGCAGGGTGACAGGGTCGTCCTACGAGCAGTACTTC
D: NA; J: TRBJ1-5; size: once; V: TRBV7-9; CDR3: CASSFNSNQPQHF; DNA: TGTGCCAGCAGCTTTAATAGCAATCAGCCCCAGCATTTT
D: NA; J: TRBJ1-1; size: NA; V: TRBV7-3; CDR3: CASSLNRLNTEAFF; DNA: TGTGCCAGCAGCTTGAACAGATTGAACACTGAAGCTTTCTTT
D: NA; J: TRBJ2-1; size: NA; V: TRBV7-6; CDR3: CASSQQPGQGSYNEQFF; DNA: TGTGCCAGCAGCCAGCAACCGGGACAAGGCTCCTACAATGAGCAGTTCTTC
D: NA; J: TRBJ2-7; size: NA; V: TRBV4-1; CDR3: CASSQALGGAPYEQYF; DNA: TGCGCCAGCAGCCAAGCACTCGGCGGTGCCCCCTACGAGCAGTACTTC
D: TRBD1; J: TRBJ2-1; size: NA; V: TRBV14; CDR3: CASSQGVYRGLDEQFF; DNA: TGTGCCAGCAGCCAAGGGGTCTACAGGGGGCTCGATGAGCAGTTCTTC
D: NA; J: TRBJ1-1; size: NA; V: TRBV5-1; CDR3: CASSGGLSNTEAFF; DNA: TGCGCCAGCAGCGGGGGCCTTTCGAACACTGAAGCTTTCTTT
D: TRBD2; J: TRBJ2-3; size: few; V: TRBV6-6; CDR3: CASMGTSGGGDTQYF; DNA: TGTGCCAGCATGGGAACTAGCGGGGGCGGGGATACGCAGTATTTT
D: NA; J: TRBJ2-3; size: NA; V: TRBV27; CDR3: CASSLWLAGTDTQYF; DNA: TGTGCCAGCAGTCTTTGGCTAGCCGGGACAGATACGCAGTATTTT
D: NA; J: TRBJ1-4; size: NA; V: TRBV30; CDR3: CAWSTPTADNEKLFF; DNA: TGTGCCTGGAGTACCCCGACAGCTGACAATGAAAAACTGTTTTTT
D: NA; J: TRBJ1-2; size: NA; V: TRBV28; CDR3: CASSYTTRREGYTF; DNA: TGTGCCAGCAGCTACACGACACGGAGGGAGGGCTACACCTTC
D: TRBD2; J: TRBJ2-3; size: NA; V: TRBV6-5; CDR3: CASRAGGPIDTQYF; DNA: TGTGCCAGCAGGGCGGGGGGGCCTATAGATACGCAGTATTTT
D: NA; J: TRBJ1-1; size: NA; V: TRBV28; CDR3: CASGGVQGNTEAFF; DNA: TGTGCCAGCGGTGGCGTTCAGGGGAACACTGAAGCTTTCTTT
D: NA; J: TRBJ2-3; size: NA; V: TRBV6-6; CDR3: CASTPEGRSTDTQYF; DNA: TGTGCCAGCACCCCCGAGGGCCGTAGCACAGATACGCAGTATTTT